These 7 T cell receptor beta chains were all obtained from the same sample, sequenced in a study of cytomegalovirus exposure and HLA in healthy donors (dated by TCRdb to the late 2010s). The library relied on the immunoSEQ multiplex PCR assay. For the multiplex PCR, a mixture combining 60 forward primers for TCR Vbeta segments and 13 reverse primers for TCR Jbeta segments was used. The clones in this table, taken by TCRdb from immuneACCESS, are in-frame only. Not every clone is retained; where verified, under half of the shortfall comes from an unresolved V gene, and the cause of the rest is unknown. This sample lists about 130,000 clones; over 60% were detected once. The ten largest clones take up roughly 3% of the sample. Sequenced material: PBMCs. The receptors shown here come from a human donor in good health.

The rearrangement uses TRBV2 and TRBJ2-2; a possible D gene is TRBD1 (5 bases). This CDR3 is built from 15 residues. Deletions cut 2 bases from V and 3 bases from J, with 10 bases between. Per the germline V gene, CDR1 is SNHLY and CDR2 is FYNNEI. The CDR3 region has the DNA TGTGCCAGCAGTGAAAATAGGGGCTACACCGGGGAGCTGTTTTTT. The encoded protein is CASSENRGYTGELFF.

Regarding this clone: The same CDR3 is also encoded by other DNA sequences in this sample. The chain recombines TRBV28 with TRBJ2-2; no clear D. The V end was cut by 5 bases, the J end by 5 bases, with 6 bases between. This CDR3 is built from 12 residues. Germline V lookup: CDR1 MDHEN, CDR2 SYDVKM. CDR3 bases: TGTGCCAGCAGTCTCCGGACCGGGGAGCTGTTTTTT. Translated, it gives CASSLRTGELFF.

The chain joins TRBV4-2 to TRBJ1-2; tentative D call: TRBD1 (5 bases). The CDR3 runs 14 residues. Between the trimmed V and J ends, which lost 0 bases and 8 bases, there was a span of 13 bases. Per the germline V gene, CDR1 is LGHNA and CDR2 is YNFKEQ. The CDR3 reads CASSQEVQGGGYTF. CDR3 sequence (DNA): TGTGCCAGCAGCCAAGAGGTTCAGGGAGGCGGCTACACCTTC.

V gene TRBV1 combines with J gene TRBJ1-2; TRBD1, the table's D call, was not compared with the DNA. TRBV1 counts as a pseudogene. This CDR3 comprises 14 residues. CDR3 sequence: CTSSQGGHHYGYTF. The DNA of the CDR3 is TGCACCAGCAGCCAAGGGGGACATCACTATGGCTACACCTTC.

This clone appeared a few times. The J gene is TRBJ1-5, the V gene TRBV30, with 7 bases matching TRBD1. Germline V gene sequence: CDR1 GTSNPN, CDR2 SVGIG (reference sequence). The V gene end was trimmed by 1 base and the J gene end by 1 base; junction bases not matched to a gene: 1. The CDR3 consists of 14 residues. CDR3 amino acids: CAWSGGQSNQPQHF. The CDR3 DNA reads as TGTGCCTGGAGTGGGGGACAGAGCAATCAGCCCCAGCATTTT.

V is TRBV27 and J is TRBJ2-5, with D maybe TRBD2 (6 bases). The DNA end lines up better with TRBJ2-7; the J call may be wrong. CDR1 MNHEY and CDR2 SMNVEV come from the germline V gene (reference sequence). This CDR3 has 13 amino acids. This CDR3 is CASRRDPHYEQYF. The DNA for the CDR3 is TGTGCCAGCAGGCGGGACCCACACTACGAGCAGTACTTC.

The V call is TRBV27, the J call TRBJ1-1; 8 nucleotides agree with TRBD1. The germline V gene encodes CDR1 MNHEY and CDR2 SMNVEV (reference sequence). V was clipped by 5 bases and J by 4 bases; unmatched bases: 9. This CDR3 comprises 15 residues. Here the CDR3 reads CASSPPLTGVTEAFF. CDR3 sequence (DNA): TGTGCCAGCAGTCCACCTTTGACAGGGGTCACTGAAGCTTTCTTT.